The rows below give T cell receptor beta chains drawn from one sample of a study of cytomegalovirus exposure and HLA in healthy donors. Profiled with immunoSEQ multiplex PCR; TCRdb holds only in-frame clones, not every one. The table shows some 200,000 clones, with 80% occurring only once. Sample: PBMCs. These receptors all come from a boy under 18 in good health and CMV-seronegative. The CDR3 runs from the conserved cysteine through the conserved F or W. D genes are given only for firm matches. Part of the rows lack a size; the others show once, few, many or a class for expanded clones.

cdr3_aa: CASSFGVTYEQYF
cdr3_nt: TGTGCCAGCAGTTTTGGAGTCACCTACGAGCAGTACTTC
d_call: .
j_call: TRBJ2-7
v_call: TRBV28
clone_size: once

cdr3_aa: CASSLTSGRTYEQYF
cdr3_nt: TGTGCCAGCAGCCTAACTAGCGGGAGAACCTACGAGCAGTACTTC
d_call: TRBD2
j_call: TRBJ2-7
v_call: TRBV7-2
clone_size: .

cdr3_aa: CASSPPGLETYEQYF
cdr3_nt: TGCGCCAGCAGTCCTCCGGGACTAGAGACCTACGAGCAGTACTTC
d_call: TRBD2
j_call: TRBJ2-7
v_call: TRBV5-1
clone_size: once

cdr3_aa: CASEESGSDDTQYF
cdr3_nt: TGTGCCAGCGAGGAAAGCGGGAGTGACGATACGCAGTATTTT
d_call: TRBD2
j_call: TRBJ2-3
v_call: TRBV11-3
clone_size: .

cdr3_aa: CASSYSEDRAREQYF
cdr3_nt: TGTGCCAGCAGTTACTCAGAGGACAGGGCTAGAGAGCAGTACTTC
d_call: TRBD1
j_call: TRBJ2-7
v_call: TRBV6-6
clone_size: .

cdr3_aa: CSVDAGLNGGVLFF
cdr3_nt: TGCAGCGTTGATGCGGGTCTAAACGGGGGGGTACTGTTTTTT
d_call: .
j_call: TRBJ1-4
v_call: TRBV29-1
clone_size: .

cdr3_aa: CASSIIGGRTEAFF
cdr3_nt: TGTGCCAGCAGTATTATAGGGGGAAGGACTGAAGCTTTCTTT
d_call: .
j_call: TRBJ1-1
v_call: TRBV7-2
clone_size: .

cdr3_aa: CASSITGTSAYNEQFF
cdr3_nt: TGTGCCAGCAGCATAACCGGGACTAGCGCCTACAATGAGCAGTTCTTC
d_call: TRBD2
j_call: TRBJ2-1
v_call: TRBV11-3
clone_size: .

cdr3_aa: CASSTGYEQYF
cdr3_nt: TGTGCCAGTAGTACAGGGTACGAGCAGTACTTC
d_call: .
j_call: TRBJ2-7
v_call: TRBV19
clone_size: .

cdr3_aa: CASSLPQTANSPLHF
cdr3_nt: TGTGCCAGCAGCCTCCCCCAGACAGCAAATTCACCCCTCCACTTT
d_call: .
j_call: TRBJ1-6
v_call: TRBV7-2
clone_size: .

cdr3_aa: CAWNGDSYEQYF
cdr3_nt: TGTGCCTGGAACGGGGACTCCTACGAGCAGTACTTC
d_call: .
j_call: TRBJ2-7
v_call: TRBV30
clone_size: .

cdr3_aa: CASGSGHQTYEQYF
cdr3_nt: TGTGCCAGCGGATCGGGACATCAGACCTACGAGCAGTACTTC
d_call: .
j_call: TRBJ2-7
v_call: TRBV7-8
clone_size: .

cdr3_aa: CAISEGSAGETQYF
cdr3_nt: TGTGCCATCAGTGAGGGTTCGGCGGGAGAGACCCAGTACTTC
d_call: .
j_call: TRBJ2-5
v_call: TRBV10-3
clone_size: .

cdr3_aa: CASSPGRTVQETQYF
cdr3_nt: TGTGCCAGCAGCCCAGGGAGGACTGTACAAGAGACCCAGTACTTC
d_call: .
j_call: TRBJ2-5
v_call: TRBV11-2
clone_size: .

cdr3_aa: CASSTGTGHYGYTF
cdr3_nt: TGTGCCAGCAGTACCGGGACAGGGCACTATGGCTACACCTTC
d_call: TRBD1
j_call: TRBJ1-2
v_call: TRBV27
clone_size: .

cdr3_aa: CASSASDTDTQYF
cdr3_nt: TGTGCCAGCAGTGCTAGCGACACAGATACGCAGTATTTT
d_call: .
j_call: TRBJ2-3
v_call: TRBV6-5
clone_size: .

cdr3_aa: CSVDRQRVNEQFF
cdr3_nt: TGCAGCGTTGATCGCCAGCGGGTAAATGAGCAGTTCTTC
d_call: .
j_call: TRBJ2-1
v_call: TRBV29-1
clone_size: once

cdr3_aa: CASSGRQGAGYGYTF
cdr3_nt: TGTGCCAGCAGCGGTCGACAGGGGGCCGGCTATGGCTACACCTTC
d_call: TRBD1
j_call: TRBJ1-2
v_call: TRBV7-2
clone_size: .

cdr3_aa: CASSLGGQGSVRNTEAFF
cdr3_nt: TGCGCCAGCAGCTTGGGGGGACAGGGGAGTGTGAGGAACACTGAAGCTTTCTTT
d_call: TRBD1
j_call: TRBJ1-1
v_call: TRBV5-1
clone_size: few

cdr3_aa: CASSPVLAGGIETQYF
cdr3_nt: TGTGCCAGCAGCCCTGTACTAGCGGGGGGAATAGAGACCCAGTACTTC
d_call: TRBD2
j_call: TRBJ2-5
v_call: TRBV11-2
clone_size: .